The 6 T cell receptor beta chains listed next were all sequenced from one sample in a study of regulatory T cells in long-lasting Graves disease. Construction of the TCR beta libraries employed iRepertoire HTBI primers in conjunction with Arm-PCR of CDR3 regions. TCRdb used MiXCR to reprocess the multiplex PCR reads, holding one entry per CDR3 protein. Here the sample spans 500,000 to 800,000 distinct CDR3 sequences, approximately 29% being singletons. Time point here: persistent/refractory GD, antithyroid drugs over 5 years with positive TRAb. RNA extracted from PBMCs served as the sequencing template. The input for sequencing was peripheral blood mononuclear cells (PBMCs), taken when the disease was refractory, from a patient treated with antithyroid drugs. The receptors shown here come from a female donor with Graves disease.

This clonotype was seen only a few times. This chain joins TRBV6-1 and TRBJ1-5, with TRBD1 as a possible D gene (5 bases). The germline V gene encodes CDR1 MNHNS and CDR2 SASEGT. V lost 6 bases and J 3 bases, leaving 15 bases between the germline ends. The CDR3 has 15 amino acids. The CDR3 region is CASSSRDGYNQPQHF. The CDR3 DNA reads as TGTGCCAGCAGCTCCCGGGACGGCTACAATCAGCCCCAGCATTTT.

This chain's CDR3 is CASTTGDYGYTF. CDR3 in DNA: TGTGCCAGCACAACAGGGGACTATGGCTACACCTTC. This chain links TRBV7-9 with TRBJ1-2, with 7 bases aligning to TRBD1. V lost 7 bases and J lost 3; bases outside the gene matches: 2. There are 12 residues in the CDR3. Germline loops: CDR1 SEHNR, CDR2 FQNEAQ (reference sequence).

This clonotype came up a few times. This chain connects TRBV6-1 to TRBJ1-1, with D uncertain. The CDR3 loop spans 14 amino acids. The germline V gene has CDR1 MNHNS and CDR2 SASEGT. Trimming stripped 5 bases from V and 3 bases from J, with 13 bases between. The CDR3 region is CASSTTPMDTEAFF. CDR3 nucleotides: TGTGCCAGCAGTACGACACCGATGGACACTGAAGCTTTCTTT.

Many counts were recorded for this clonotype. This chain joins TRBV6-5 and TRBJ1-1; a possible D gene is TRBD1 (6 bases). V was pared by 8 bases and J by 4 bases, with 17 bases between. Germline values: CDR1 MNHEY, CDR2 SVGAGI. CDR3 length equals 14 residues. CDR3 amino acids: CASRLATGRTEAFF. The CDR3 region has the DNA TGTGCCAGCCGTTTGGCCACAGGGCGCACTGAAGCTTTCTTT.

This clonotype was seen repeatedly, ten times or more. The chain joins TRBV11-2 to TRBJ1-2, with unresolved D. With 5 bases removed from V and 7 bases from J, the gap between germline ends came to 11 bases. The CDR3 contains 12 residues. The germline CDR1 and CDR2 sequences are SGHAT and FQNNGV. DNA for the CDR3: TGTGCCAGCAGCCACCAAGAACTTGGCTACACCTTC. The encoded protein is CASSHQELGYTF.

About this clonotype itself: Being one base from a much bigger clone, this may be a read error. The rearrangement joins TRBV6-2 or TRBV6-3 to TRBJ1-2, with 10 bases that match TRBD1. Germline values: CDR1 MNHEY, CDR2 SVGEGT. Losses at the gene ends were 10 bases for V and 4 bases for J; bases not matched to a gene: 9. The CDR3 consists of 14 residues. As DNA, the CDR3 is TGTGCCAACACTCTGACAGGGGGCAGCTATGGCTACACCTTC. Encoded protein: CANTLTGGSYGYTF.